This TCR beta chain was identified in a study of blood T cells in healthy people across ages. A few counts support this clonotype. The germline V gene has CDR1 SGHTA and CDR2 FQGNSA. This CDR3 has 16 residues. V lost 4 bases, J lost 2 bases, and 6 bases stayed unmatched. Isolating PBMCs gave at least 6 million of these cells per sample. The amount of total RNA extracted per sample was at least 6 micrograms. A second PCR of about 7 to 12 cycles used a sample-barcoded 5' primer and a J-beta primer mix. Every cDNA molecule carried a tag from a template-switch adaptor bearing 12 random nucleotides. TCRdb ran MiXCR on the 5' RACE reads and lists one entry per CDR3 protein. Of 550,000 to 750,000 distinct CDR3 sequences listed, roughly 20% were seen once; the top ten hold under 4%.

The TCR originated in a man between 70 and 80 years old in good health. Specimen: blood. The V gene is TRBV7-2, the J gene TRBJ2-3; 10 positions agree with TRBD2. This CDR3 is CASSSHSGGNTDTQYF. CDR3 DNA sequence: TGTGCCAGCAGCTCCCATAGCGGGGGGAACACAGATACGCAGTATTTT. Filled out from reference TRBV7-2 and TRBJ2-3, the complete variable domain reads GAGVSQSPSNKVTEKGKDVELRCDPISGHTALYWYRQSLGQGLEFLIYFQGNSAPDKSGLPSDRFSAERTGGSVSTLTIQRTQQEDSAVYLCASSSHSGGNTDTQYFGPGTRLTVL.